This record covers a single T cell receptor (beta chain). This sample was included in a study of blood T cell repertoires in COVID-19. Study overall: Nucleic acid was either cDNA or gDNA, and it came from T cells, B-cell-depleted T cells, or PBMCs.

J gave up 7 bases and V 0 bases, and 9 bases lay outside the gene matches. The germline CDR1 and CDR2 sequences are LGHDT and YNNKEL (reference sequence). The CDR3 has 16 amino acids. Methods used by the authors: Amplification from reference gene primers served as the basis for estimated nucleated cell counts. TCRdb's table, derived via immunoSEQ multiplex PCR, lists solely in-frame clones and lacks some. V and J calls and clone size come straight from that table; D and trimming were deduced from the DNA. The sample holds over 200,000 clones, over 70% seen once. Sequences were obtained from peripheral blood. The chain links TRBV3-1 (or the pseudogene TRBV3-2) to TRBJ1-1; 9 bases align to TRBD1. This receptor was taken from a man aged 35 to 55 with acute or convalescent COVID-19. Here the CDR3 reads CASSQDENRGRGEAFF. The CDR3, as DNA: TGTGCCAGCAGCCAAGATGAGAACAGGGGGCGAGGTGAAGCTTTCTTT.